One TCR beta chain is described in this entry. Its antigen is currently unknown. Sorted-subset replicate PCR reactions were performed with about 210 ng DNA, corresponding to tens of thousands of T cell genomes. Profiling relied on immunoSEQ multiplex PCR, and the TCRdb table lists in-frame clones only, not all of them. The sample has millions of clones; more than 90% are singletons. Splitting of CD4+ cells produced CD45RA+ naive and CD45RA-negative memory subsets. The entry originates in a study of shared clonotypes between healthy human individuals. V lost 1 base to trimming and J lost 5 bases; unmatched junction nucleotides: 5. CDR1 is SGHTA and CDR2 is FQGNSA in the germline V gene. The CDR3 runs 15 residues. Study-level points and caveats: Shared clonotypes: 4.5% to 5% naive CD4, around 3.5% naive CD8, under 2.5% memory CD4, under 0.45% memory CD8.

The origin of this receptor is a man aged 18-30 years in good health. The specimen sequenced was naive CD4+ T cells sorted from blood. Subset reported: CD45RA+ positively selected. The chain recombines TRBV7-2 with TRBJ1-2, with TRBD1 matching over 9 bases. The CDR3 DNA follows: TGTGCCAGCAGCTTAGAAGCGACAGGGGGGTATGGCTACACCTTC. Amino acids: CASSLEATGGYGYTF.